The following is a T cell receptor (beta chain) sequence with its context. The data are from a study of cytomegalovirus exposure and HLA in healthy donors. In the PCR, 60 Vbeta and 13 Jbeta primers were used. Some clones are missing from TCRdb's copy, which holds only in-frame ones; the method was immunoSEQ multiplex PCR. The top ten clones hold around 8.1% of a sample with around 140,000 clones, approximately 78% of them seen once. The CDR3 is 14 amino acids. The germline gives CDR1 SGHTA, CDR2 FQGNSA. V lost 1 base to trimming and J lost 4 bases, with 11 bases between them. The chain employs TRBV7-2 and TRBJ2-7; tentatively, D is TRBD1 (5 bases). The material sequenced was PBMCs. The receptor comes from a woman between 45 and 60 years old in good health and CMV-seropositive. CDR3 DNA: TGTGCCAGCAGCTTAGACAGCAGGGAATACGAGCAGTACTTC. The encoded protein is CASSLDSREYEQYF. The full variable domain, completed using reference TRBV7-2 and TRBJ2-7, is GAGVSQSPSNKVTEKGKDVELRCDPISGHTALYWYRQSLGQGLEFLIYFQGNSAPDKSGLPSDRFSAERTGGSVSTLTIQRTQQEDSAVYLCASSLDSREYEQYFGPGTRLTVT.